Listed below are T cell receptor beta chains from one sample, sequenced in a study of T cells after yellow fever vaccination. TCRdb reprocessed the 5' RACE reads via MiXCR and lists one record per CDR3 protein. The repertoire holds some 500,000 distinct CDR3 sequences, 13% seen once, with over 12% in the top ten. The sequenced sample was PBMCs, obtained on the day of the yellow fever booster vaccination. The receptors shown here come from a man aged 30-40 years who received the YFV17D yellow fever vaccine. CDR3s include the opening cysteine and the closing phenylalanine or tryptophan. D genes are given only for firm matches. Size tells how often a clone was seen (once, few, many) or the class of an expanded clone, and some rows leave it out.

j_call d_call clone_size v_call cdr3_nt cdr3_aa
TRBJ2-2 . few TRBV5-5 TGTGCCAGCAGCTTGGATCCTGTCGGGGAGCTGTTTTTT CASSLDPVGELFF
TRBJ2-4 . . TRBV28 TGTGCCACCTCAAGGGCAAGGGAAAACATTCAGTACTTC CATSRARENIQYF
TRBJ2-3 TRBD2 . TRBV20-1 TGCAGTGCTAGAAAAGCGGGAGGGAACACAGATACGCAGTATTTT CSARKAGGNTDTQYF
TRBJ2-6 TRBD2 few TRBV20-1 TGCAGTGCTTCGCAGGGGGCTAGCGGGAGGGTCTCTGGGGCCAACGTCCTGACTTTC CSASQGASGRVSGANVLTF
TRBJ1-2 . few TRBV5-1 TGCGCCAGCAGCTTATCGGGGGCCTCGTATGGCTACACCTTC CASSLSGASYGYTF
TRBJ2-3 . . TRBV20-1 TGCAGTGCTAGAGGTAGAGGCGATACGCAGTATTTT CSARGRGDTQYF
TRBJ2-1 TRBD2 . TRBV4-3 TGCGCCAGCAGCCAAGTGGGAGCGGGAGGGGGGAATGAGCAGTTCTTC CASSQVGAGGGNEQFF
TRBJ2-1 TRBD1 . TRBV20-1 TGCAGTGCTAGAGGTGGGACAGGGTCCTACAATGAGCAGTTCTTC CSARGGTGSYNEQFF
TRBJ2-1 . . TRBV29-1 TGCAGCGTTGAATGGAGGACAGCCTACAATGAGCAGTTCTTC CSVEWRTAYNEQFF
TRBJ2-1 . . TRBV20-1 TGCAGTGGCCGAGGTTTAGATCCCTACAATGAGCAGTTCTTC CSGRGLDPYNEQFF
TRBJ2-3 TRBD2 few TRBV7-7 TGTGCCAGCAGCCCGGGAGGGGCAAGTCGCACAGATACGCAGTATTTT CASSPGGASRTDTQYF
TRBJ2-6 TRBD1 . TRBV7-8 TGTGCCAGCACCCCGAACCGGCCCGGGACAGGGAGCTCTGGGGCCAACGTCCTGACTTTC CASTPNRPGTGSSGANVLTF
TRBJ2-1 . few TRBV6-2/TRBV6-3 TGTGCCAGCAGTCTCAATTACCCTGAGCAGTTCTTC CASSLNYPEQFF
TRBJ2-1 TRBD1 few TRBV28 TGTGCCAGCAGTTTAGCTGACAGGGTTAACAATGAGCAGTTCTTC CASSLADRVNNEQFF
TRBJ2-7 . . TRBV29-1 TGCAGCGTTGAAGAGGTAACTAGCCCCGACGAGCAGTACTTC CSVEEVTSPDEQYF
TRBJ2-3 TRBD2 . TRBV10-2 TGCGCCAGCACCGCTAGCGGGAGGGCCTCTGCAGATACGCAGTATTTT CASTASGRASADTQYF
TRBJ2-7 . . TRBV10-3 TGTGCCATCGGGGCAGACTACGAGCAGTACTTC CAIGADYEQYF
TRBJ1-5 . . TRBV7-8 TGTGCCAGCAGCTTAGGAGTCGGGGGAGGGCAGCCCCAGCATTTT CASSLGVGGGQPQHF
TRBJ2-5 . few TRBV29-1 TGCAGCGACGCCAGGACAGACCGGGGGGCCCAGTACTTC CSDARTDRGAQYF
TRBJ2-3 . many TRBV14 TGTGCCAGCAGCCAACGGAGACTCCCGGGAACCACCCGGGCAGATACGCAGTATTTT CASSQRRLPGTTRADTQYF
TRBJ1-5 . . TRBV10-3 TGTGCCGGGGGGGATGGGCGGCCCCAGCATTTT CAGGDGRPQHF
TRBJ2-3 . few TRBV7-2 TGTGCCAGCAGCGAAGTAAGGGTTTCCGGTACGCAGTATTTT CASSEVRVSGTQYF
TRBJ1-5 . . TRBV7-9 TGTGCCAGCAGCTTAGGGGTTTCACAGGACCTGTGGCATTTT CASSLGVSQDLWHF
TRBJ2-2 . few TRBV11-3 TGTGCCAGCAGCTTAGTCGCCCACTCGAACACCGGGGAGCTGTTTTTT CASSLVAHSNTGELFF
TRBJ2-5 . . TRBV20-1 TGCAGTGCGAGGGAGACTAACCACCAAGAGACCCAGTACTTC CSARETNHQETQYF
TRBJ2-3 . few TRBV27 TGTGCCAGCAGTTTATCCTGGGTAGATACGCAGTATTTT CASSLSWVDTQYF
TRBJ1-1 . . TRBV6-2/TRBV6-3 TGTGCCAGCAGTGACCAGGGTTTTATGACTGAAGCTTTCTTT CASSDQGFMTEAFF
TRBJ1-2 . once TRBV6-2/TRBV6-3 TGTGCCAGCAGTTACCCCTATGGCTACACCTTC CASSYPYGYTF
TRBJ2-1 . . TRBV27 TGTGCCAGCAGTTTTTTGGACCCTCGGGTAAATGAGCAGTTCTTC CASSFLDPRVNEQFF
TRBJ2-7 TRBD2 many TRBV7-3 TGTGCCAGCAGCACATCGGGGACTAGCGGGGAGCAGTACTTC CASSTSGTSGEQYF
TRBJ2-7 . . TRBV7-3 TGTGCCAGCAGCTTACAGGGTGGCAACGAGCAGTACTTC CASSLQGGNEQYF
TRBJ2-1 TRBD2 few TRBV11-2 TGTGCCAGCAGCTTATTTGGGGGGGACTCTCGTACCAATGAGCAGTTCTTC CASSLFGGDSRTNEQFF
TRBJ2-1 TRBD1 few TRBV7-2 TGTGCCAGCAGCTTAGCGGAAGGGGGCGAGCAGTTCTTC CASSLAEGGEQFF
TRBJ1-1 TRBD1 . TRBV5-1 TGCGCCAGCAGATCGGGACAGGGGATTCTCATGAACACTGAAGCTTTCTTT CASRSGQGILMNTEAFF